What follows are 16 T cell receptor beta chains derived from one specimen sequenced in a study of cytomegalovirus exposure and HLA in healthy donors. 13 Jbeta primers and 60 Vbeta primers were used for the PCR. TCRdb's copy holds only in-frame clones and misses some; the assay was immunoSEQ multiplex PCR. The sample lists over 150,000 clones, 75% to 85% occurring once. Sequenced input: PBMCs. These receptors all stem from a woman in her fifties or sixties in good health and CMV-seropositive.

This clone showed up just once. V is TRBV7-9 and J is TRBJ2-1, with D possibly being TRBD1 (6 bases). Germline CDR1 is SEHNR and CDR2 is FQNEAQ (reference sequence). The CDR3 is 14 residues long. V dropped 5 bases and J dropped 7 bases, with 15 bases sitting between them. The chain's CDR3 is CASSGRDNANEQFF. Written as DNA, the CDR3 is TGTGCCAGCAGCGGCCGGGACAATGCGAATGAGCAGTTCTTC.

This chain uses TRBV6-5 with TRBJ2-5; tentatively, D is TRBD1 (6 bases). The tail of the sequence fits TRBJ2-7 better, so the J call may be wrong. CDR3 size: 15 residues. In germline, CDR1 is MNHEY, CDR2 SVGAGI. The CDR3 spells CASSYDFDRPYEQYF. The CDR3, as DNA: TGTGCCAGCAGTTACGACTTTGACAGGCCCTACGAGCAGTACTTC.

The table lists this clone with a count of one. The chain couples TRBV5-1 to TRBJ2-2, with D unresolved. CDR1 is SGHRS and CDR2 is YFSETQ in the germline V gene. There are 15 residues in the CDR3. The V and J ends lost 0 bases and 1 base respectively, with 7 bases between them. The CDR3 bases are TGCGCCAGCAGCTTGGCCGCAGGGAACACCGGGGAGCTGTTTTTT. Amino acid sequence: CASSLAAGNTGELFF.

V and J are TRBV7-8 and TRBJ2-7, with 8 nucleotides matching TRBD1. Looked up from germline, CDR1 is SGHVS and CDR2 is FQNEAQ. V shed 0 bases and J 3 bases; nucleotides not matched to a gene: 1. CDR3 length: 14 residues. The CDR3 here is CASSLAGTGYEQYF. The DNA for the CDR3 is TGTGCCAGCAGCTTAGCCGGGACAGGCTACGAGCAGTACTTC.

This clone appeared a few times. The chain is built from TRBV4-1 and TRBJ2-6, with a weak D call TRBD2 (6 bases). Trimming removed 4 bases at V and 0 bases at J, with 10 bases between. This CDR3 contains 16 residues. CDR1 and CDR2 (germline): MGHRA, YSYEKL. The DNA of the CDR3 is TGCGCCAGCAGCCGGGGGGAGAGCTCTGGGGCCAACGTCCTGACTTTC. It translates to CASSRGESSGANVLTF.

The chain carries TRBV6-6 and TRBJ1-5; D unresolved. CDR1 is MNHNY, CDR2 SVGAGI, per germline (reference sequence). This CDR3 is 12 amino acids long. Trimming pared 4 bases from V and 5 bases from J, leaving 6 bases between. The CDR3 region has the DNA TGTGCCAGCAGTTCCCCAGATCAGCCCCAGCATTTT. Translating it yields CASSSPDQPQHF.

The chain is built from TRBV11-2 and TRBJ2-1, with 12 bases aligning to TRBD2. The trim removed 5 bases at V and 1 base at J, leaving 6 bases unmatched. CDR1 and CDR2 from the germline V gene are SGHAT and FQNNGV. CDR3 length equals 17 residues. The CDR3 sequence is CASSLGTSGPSYNEQFF. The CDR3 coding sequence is TGTGCCAGCAGCCTAGGGACTAGCGGGCCTTCCTACAATGAGCAGTTCTTC.

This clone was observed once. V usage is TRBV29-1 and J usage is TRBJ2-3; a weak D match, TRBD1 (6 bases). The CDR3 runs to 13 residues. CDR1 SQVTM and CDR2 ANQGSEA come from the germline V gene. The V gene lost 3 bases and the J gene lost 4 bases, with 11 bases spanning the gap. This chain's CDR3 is CSVDGRGSDTQYF. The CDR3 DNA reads TGCAGCGTTGACGGAAGGGGGTCAGATACGCAGTATTTT.

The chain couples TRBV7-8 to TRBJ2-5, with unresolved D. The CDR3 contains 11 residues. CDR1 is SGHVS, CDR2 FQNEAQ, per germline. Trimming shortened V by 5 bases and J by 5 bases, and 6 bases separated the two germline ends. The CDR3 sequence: CASSPRETQYF. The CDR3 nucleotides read TGTGCCAGCAGCCCCAGGGAGACCCAGTACTTC.

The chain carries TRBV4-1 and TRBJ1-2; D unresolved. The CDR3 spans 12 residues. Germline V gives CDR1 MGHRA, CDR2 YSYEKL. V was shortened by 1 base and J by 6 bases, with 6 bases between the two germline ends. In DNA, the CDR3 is TGCGCCAGCAGCCAAGGTACGGATGGCTACACCTTC. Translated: CASSQGTDGYTF.

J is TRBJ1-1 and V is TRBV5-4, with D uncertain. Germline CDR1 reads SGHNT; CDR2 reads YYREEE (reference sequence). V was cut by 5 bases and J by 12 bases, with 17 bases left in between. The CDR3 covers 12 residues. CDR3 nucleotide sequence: TGTGCCAGCAGTCGACATAAGGAGGTCCCTTTCTTT. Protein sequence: CASSRHKEVPFF.

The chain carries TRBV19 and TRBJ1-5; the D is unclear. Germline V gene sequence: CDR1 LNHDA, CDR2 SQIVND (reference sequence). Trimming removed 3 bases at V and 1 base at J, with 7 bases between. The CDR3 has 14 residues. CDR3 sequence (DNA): TGTGCCAGTAGTATGGTGGGCAGCAATCAGCCCCAGCATTTT. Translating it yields CASSMVGSNQPQHF.

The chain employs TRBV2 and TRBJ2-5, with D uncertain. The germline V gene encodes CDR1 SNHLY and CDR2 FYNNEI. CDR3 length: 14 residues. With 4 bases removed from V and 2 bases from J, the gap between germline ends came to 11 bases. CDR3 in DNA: TGTGCCAGCAGTGTCTCCTCAGCGCAAGAGACCCAGTACTTC. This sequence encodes CASSVSSAQETQYF. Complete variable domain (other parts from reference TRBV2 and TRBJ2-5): EPEVTQTPSHQVTQMGQEVILRCVPISNHLYFYWYRQILGQKVEFLVSFYNNEISEKSEIFDDQFSVERPDGSNFTLKIRSTKLEDSAMYFCASSVSSAQETQYFGPGTRLLVL.

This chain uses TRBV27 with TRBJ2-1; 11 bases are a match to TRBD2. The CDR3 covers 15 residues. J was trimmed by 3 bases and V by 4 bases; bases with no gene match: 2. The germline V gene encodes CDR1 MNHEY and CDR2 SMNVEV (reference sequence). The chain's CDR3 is CASSSGLAGYNEQFF. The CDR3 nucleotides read TGTGCCAGCAGTTCCGGACTAGCGGGCTACAATGAGCAGTTCTTC.

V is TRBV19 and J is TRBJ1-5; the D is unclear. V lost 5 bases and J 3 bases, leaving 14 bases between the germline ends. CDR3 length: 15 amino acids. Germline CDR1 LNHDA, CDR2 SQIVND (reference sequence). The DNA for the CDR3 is TGTGCCAGTAGTCCCCCGAGCGGCTACAATCAGCCCCAGCATTTT. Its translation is CASSPPSGYNQPQHF.

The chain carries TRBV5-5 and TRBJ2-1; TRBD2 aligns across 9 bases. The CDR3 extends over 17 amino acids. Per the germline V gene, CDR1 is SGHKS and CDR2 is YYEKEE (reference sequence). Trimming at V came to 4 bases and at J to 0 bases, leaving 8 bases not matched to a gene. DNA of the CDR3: TGTGCCAGCAGCCCCGGACTAGCGATTTTCTCCTACAATGAGCAGTTCTTC. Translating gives CASSPGLAIFSYNEQFF.